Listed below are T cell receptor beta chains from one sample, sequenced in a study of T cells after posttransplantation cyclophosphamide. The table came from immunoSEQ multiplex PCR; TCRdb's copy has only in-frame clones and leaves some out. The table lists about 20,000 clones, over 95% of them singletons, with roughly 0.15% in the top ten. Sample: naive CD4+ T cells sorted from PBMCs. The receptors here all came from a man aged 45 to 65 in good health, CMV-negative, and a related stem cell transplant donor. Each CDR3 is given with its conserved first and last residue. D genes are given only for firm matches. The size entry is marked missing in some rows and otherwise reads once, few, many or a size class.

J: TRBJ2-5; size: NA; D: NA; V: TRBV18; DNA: TGTGCCAGCTCACCACCCACTTTAGAGACCCAGTACTTC; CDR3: CASSPPTLETQYF
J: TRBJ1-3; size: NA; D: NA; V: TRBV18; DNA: TGTGCCAGCTCACCATCTTTCGCCCAGTTTTGGAACACCATATATTTT; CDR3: CASSPSFAQFWNTIYF
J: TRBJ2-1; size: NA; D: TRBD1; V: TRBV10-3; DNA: TGTGCCATCAGTGAGTCGCTGGACAGGGCTAAATTCAATGAGCAGTTCTTC; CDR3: CAISESLDRAKFNEQFF
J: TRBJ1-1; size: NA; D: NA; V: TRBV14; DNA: TGTGCCAGCAGCCAGGTATACGGGGGAGAAGCTTTCTTT; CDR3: CASSQVYGGEAFF
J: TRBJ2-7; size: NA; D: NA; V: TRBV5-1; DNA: TGCGCCAGCAGCTTCCTTTTTCCGGGATCCTACGAGCAGTACTTC; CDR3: CASSFLFPGSYEQYF
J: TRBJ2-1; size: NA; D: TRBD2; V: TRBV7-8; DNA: TGTGCCAGCAGCAAACGCTTGACTAGCGGAATATCCTACAATGAGCAGTTCTTC; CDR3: CASSKRLTSGISYNEQFF
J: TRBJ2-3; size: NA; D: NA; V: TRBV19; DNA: TGTGCCAGTAGTCACCTAGCGAGTGCAGATACGCAGTATTTT; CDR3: CASSHLASADTQYF
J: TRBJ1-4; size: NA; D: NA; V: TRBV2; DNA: TGTGCCAGCAGGGACAGATCAACTAATGAAAAACTGTTTTTT; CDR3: CASRDRSTNEKLFF
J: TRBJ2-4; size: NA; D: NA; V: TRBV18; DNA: TGTGCCAGCTCCGCGGGTACCAAAAACATTCAGTACTTC; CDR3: CASSAGTKNIQYF
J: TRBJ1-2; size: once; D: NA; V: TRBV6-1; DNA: TGTGCCAGCAGTGAAGCGCGGCGGGCTGGTGGCTACACCTTC; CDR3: CASSEARRAGGYTF
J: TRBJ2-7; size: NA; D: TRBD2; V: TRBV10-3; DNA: TGTGCCATCAGTGAGAGGGCTAGCGGGGAGTACGAGCAGTACTTC; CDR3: CAISERASGEYEQYF
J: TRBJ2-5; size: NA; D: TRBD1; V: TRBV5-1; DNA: TGCGCCAGCAGCTTGGAGACAGGGGGTGGACGTGAGACCCAGTACTTC; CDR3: CASSLETGGGRETQYF
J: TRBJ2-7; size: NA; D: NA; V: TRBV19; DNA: TGTGCCAGTAGTATTTGGGCCGAGCAGTACTTC; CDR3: CASSIWAEQYF
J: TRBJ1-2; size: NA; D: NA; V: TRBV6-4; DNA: TGTGCCAGCAGTGACTCACAGGGAGCCTATGGCTACACCTTC; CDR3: CASSDSQGAYGYTF
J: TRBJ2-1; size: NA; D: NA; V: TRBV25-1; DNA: TGTGCCAGCAGTGGAGACAGTTACAATGAGCAGTTCTTC; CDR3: CASSGDSYNEQFF
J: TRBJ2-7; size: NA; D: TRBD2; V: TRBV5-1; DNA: TGCGCCAGCAGCTACCTAGCGGGAAGTAACTACGAGCAGTACTTC; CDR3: CASSYLAGSNYEQYF
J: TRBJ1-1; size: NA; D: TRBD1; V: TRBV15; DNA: TGTGCCACCAGCAGAGATTACGGGACAGTTATTGCCACTGAAGCTTTCTTT; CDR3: CATSRDYGTVIATEAFF
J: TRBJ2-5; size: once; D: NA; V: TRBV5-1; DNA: TGCGCCAGCAGCTTGGACACCGGGACTGTAGGGGAGACCCAGTACTTC; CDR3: CASSLDTGTVGETQYF
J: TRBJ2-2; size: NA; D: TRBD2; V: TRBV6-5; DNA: TGTGCCAGCAGTTCCCGGGACCAGCGGGGCGGGGAGCTGTTTTTT; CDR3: CASSSRDQRGGELFF
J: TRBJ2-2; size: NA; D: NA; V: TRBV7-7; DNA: TGTGCCAGCAGCTTGCGAGACACCGGGGAGCTGTTTTTT; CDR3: CASSLRDTGELFF
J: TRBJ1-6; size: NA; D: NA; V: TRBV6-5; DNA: TGTGCCAGCAGTTACTCGGTTGCAGCGCATAATTCCCCCCTCCACTTT; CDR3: CASSYSVAAHNSPLHF
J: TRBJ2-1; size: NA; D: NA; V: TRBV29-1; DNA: TGCAGCGATAAGGGCGGGACGAGCTTCCCCTTCTTC; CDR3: CSDKGGTSFPFF
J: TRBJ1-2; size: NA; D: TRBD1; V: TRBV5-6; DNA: TGTGCCAGCAGCTGGGACAGGAGAAACTATGGCTACACCTTC; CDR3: CASSWDRRNYGYTF
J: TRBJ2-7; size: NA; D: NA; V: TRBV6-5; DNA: TGTGCCAGCAGTATCCGGGAGTCAAGATACGAGCAGTACTTC; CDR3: CASSIRESRYEQYF
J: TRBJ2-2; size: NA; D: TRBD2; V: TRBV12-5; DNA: TGTGCTAGTGGTTTGGTACTTACTAGCGGGAGTGCGGAGCTGTTTTTT; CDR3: CASGLVLTSGSAELFF
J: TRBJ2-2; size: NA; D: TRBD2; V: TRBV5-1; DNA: TGCGCCAGCAGCTTGAGGAGCGGGGGGGCCTCCGGGGAGCTGTTTTTT; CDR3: CASSLRSGGASGELFF
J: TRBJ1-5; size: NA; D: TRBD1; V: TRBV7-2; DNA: TGTGCCAGCAGCTTAGGGTTGACAGGGGGTGCCTATAGCAATCAGCCCCAGCATTTT; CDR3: CASSLGLTGGAYSNQPQHF
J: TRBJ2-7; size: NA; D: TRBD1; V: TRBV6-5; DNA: TGTGCCAGCAGTTACTCGGGGACAGGATACGAGCAGTACTTC; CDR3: CASSYSGTGYEQYF
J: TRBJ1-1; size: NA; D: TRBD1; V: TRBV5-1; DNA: TGCGCCAGCAGCTTGGGGATTCGGGACAGGAAAGACACTGAAGCTTTCTTT; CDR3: CASSLGIRDRKDTEAFF
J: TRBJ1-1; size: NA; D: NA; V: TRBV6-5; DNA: TGTGCCAGCGTAGGGGGGGGCGGGAACACTGAAGCTTTCTTT; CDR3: CASVGGGGNTEAFF
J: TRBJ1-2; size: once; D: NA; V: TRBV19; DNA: TGTGCCAGTAGTACCCGAGCTTATGGCTACACCTTC; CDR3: CASSTRAYGYTF
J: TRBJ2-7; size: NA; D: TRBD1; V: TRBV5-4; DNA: TGTGCCAGCAGGGGACAGGGCTCCTACGAGCAGTACTTC; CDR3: CASRGQGSYEQYF
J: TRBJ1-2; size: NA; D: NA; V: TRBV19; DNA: TGTGCCAGTAGAATAAAGTGGGTTCCGGGACTCTTGGACTATGGCTACACCTTC; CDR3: CASRIKWVPGLLDYGYTF
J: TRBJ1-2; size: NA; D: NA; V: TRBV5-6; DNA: TGTGCCAGCAGCATCAGGGTCACCACTAACTATGGCTACACCTTC; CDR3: CASSIRVTTNYGYTF
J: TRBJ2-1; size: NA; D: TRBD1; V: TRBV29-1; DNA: TGCAGCGTTAGACAGGGGCCCGCCTACAATGAGCAGTTCTTC; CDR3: CSVRQGPAYNEQFF
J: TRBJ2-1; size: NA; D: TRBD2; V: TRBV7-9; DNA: TGTGCCAGCAGCCTAGGGTTGACTAGCGGGAGGGACGTGCAGTTCTTC; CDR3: CASSLGLTSGRDVQFF
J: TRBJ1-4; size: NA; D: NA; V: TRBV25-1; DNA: TGTGCCAGCAGTGACAGGGCGGTGAGCGAAAAACTGTTTTTT; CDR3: CASSDRAVSEKLFF
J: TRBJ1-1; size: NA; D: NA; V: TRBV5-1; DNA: TGCGCCAGCAGCGTAGACAGACTAGCTGAAGCTTTCTTT; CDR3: CASSVDRLAEAFF
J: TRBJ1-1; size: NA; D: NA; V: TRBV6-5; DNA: TGTGCCAGCAGAACGACAGTCTCGGAAGCTTTCTTT; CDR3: CASRTTVSEAFF
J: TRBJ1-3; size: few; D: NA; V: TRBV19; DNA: TGTGCCAGTAGTCCCTTCGAGGTTGACACCATATATTTT; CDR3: CASSPFEVDTIYF
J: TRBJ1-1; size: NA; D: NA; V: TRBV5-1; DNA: TGCGCCAGCAGCTTGGGCCAGGGAGGGGTGGCTTTCTTT; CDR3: CASSLGQGGVAFF
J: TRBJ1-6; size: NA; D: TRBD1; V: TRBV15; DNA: TGTGCCACCAGAGCAGGGGGACAGCCGGATTCACCCCTCCACTTT; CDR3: CATRAGGQPDSPLHF
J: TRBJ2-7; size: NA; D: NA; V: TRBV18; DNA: TGTGCCAGCTCACCACGGCTTCAGGGCTCAACCTACGAGCAGTACTTC; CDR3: CASSPRLQGSTYEQYF
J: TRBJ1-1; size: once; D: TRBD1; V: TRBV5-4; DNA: TGTGCCAGCAGCCCCGGGGGGACAGGGGCGATGAACACTGAAGCTTTCTTT; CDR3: CASSPGGTGAMNTEAFF
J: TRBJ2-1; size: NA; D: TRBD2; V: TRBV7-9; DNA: TGTGCCAGCAGGAGGAGACTAGCGTACAATGAGCAGTTCTTC; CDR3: CASRRRLAYNEQFF
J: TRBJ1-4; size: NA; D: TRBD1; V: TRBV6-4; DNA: TGTGCCAGCAGTGACTCCGGGACAGGGACCGAAAAACTGTTTTTT; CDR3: CASSDSGTGTEKLFF
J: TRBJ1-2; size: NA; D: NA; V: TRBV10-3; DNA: TGTGCCATCAGTGAGTTATTGGCCGATGGCTACACCTTC; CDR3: CAISELLADGYTF
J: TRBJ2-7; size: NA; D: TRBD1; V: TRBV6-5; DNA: TGTGCCAGCAGTCAACAGGGGGCAGGGGTTTACGAGCAGTACTTC; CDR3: CASSQQGAGVYEQYF
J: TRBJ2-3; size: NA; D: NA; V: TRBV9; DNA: TGTGCCAGCAGCGACAACAGGGTTACAGATACGCAGTATTTT; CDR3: CASSDNRVTDTQYF
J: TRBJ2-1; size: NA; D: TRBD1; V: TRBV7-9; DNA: TGTGCCAGCAGCGCGGAGGACAGGGGGTCCTACAATGAGCAGTTCTTC; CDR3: CASSAEDRGSYNEQFF
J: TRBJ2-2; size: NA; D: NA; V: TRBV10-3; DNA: TGTGCCATCAGTGATGGGGTACAGGGTAAGAACACCGGGGAGCTGTTTTTT; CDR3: CAISDGVQGKNTGELFF
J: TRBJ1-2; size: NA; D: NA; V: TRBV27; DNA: TGTGCCAGCAGTCGACGTGCAGACAGCTCGCGCCTCTATGGCTACACCTTC; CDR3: CASSRRADSSRLYGYTF
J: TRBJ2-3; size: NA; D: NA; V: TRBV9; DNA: TGTGCCAGCTCGGTAAGGGGCAGCACAGATACGCAGTATTTT; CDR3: CASSVRGSTDTQYF
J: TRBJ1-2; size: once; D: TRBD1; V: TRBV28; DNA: TGTGCCAGCAGTGTCTTCCGGGACAGGACCTTTTCTAACTATGGCTACACCTTC; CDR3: CASSVFRDRTFSNYGYTF